This T cell receptor beta chain was observed in a study of identical twins. Carrying unique molecular identifiers, the cDNA also gained a universal primer site through template switching. TCRdb redid the calling of the 5' RACE reads with MiXCR, one entry per CDR3 protein. Among hundreds of thousands of distinct CDR3 sequences listed, 20% to 25% were seen once. This CDR3 region has 14 residues. After removal of 6 bases from V and 1 base from J, the junction contained 5 bases not matched to a gene. Germline CDR1 ENHRY, CDR2 SYGVKD. The sample was also reused in another study, on T cells expressing NK-cell markers. That paper states: Among the experiments, several used an anti-gamma-delta TCR antibody to restrict sorting to alpha-beta TCR T cells.

This chain uses TRBV10-3 with TRBJ1-1, with 7 bases aligning to TRBD1. The clonotype comes from a woman younger than 30 in good health. The specimen was CD4+ T cells sorted from blood. In DNA, the CDR3 is TGTGCCATCAGCCACAGGGGTTCGAACACTGAAGCTTTCTTT. Translating it yields CAISHRGSNTEAFF.